The 7 T cell receptor beta chains listed next were all sequenced from one sample in a study of T cell clonality in common variable immunodeficiency. The data were produced by immunoSEQ multiplex PCR, yet TCRdb's version contains in-frame clones alone and is incomplete. The sample yields some 30,000 clones, without any singletons. The sequenced material came from peripheral blood mononuclear cells. Every receptor here comes from a person between 18 and 69 years old in good health.

At least ten counts were recorded for this clone. Coverage ceases 3 residues before the CDR3 finishes, and the germline J gene fills in the end. The chain uses TRBV7-3 and TRBJ2-1, with TRBD1 matching 8 bases. This CDR3 has 14 amino acids. V lost 5 bases and J lost 5; bases outside the gene matches: 5. CDR1 and CDR2 from the germline V gene are SGHTA and FQGTGA. CDR3 DNA, as far as it was read: TGTGCCAGCAGCCCCGGACAGGGTGACAATGAG. It translates to CASSPGQGDNE. The full CDR3 protein reads CASSPGQGDNEQFF.

This clone has ten or more counts. With the read ending 3 residues before the CDR3 end, the germline J gene is used to fill in that end. J is TRBJ1-1 and V is TRBV6-2 or TRBV6-3; 8 bases agree with TRBD1. CDR3 size: 16 residues. Germline V CDR1 and CDR2: MNHEY, SVGEGT. V lost 4 bases to trimming and J lost 4 bases; unmatched junction nucleotides: 11. The CDR3 DNA, read in part, is TGTGCCAGCAGTTGGGGGGCCGACAGGGGCCGCACTGAA. Its protein product is CASSWGADRGRTE. The full CDR3 is CASSWGADRGRTEAFF.

This clone was seen at least ten times. The read ends 3 residues early relative to the CDR3; the germline J gene fills the gap. The chain recombines TRBV18 with TRBJ2-2; D not resolved. Germline loops: CDR1 KGHSH, CDR2 LQKENI. The CDR3 is 13 residues long. Trimming pared 2 bases from V and 4 bases from J, leaving 5 bases between. CDR3 residues: CASSPSSTGELFF. Incomplete CDR3 DNA: TGTGCCAGCTCACCAAGCTCCACCGGGGAG.

Many counts were recorded for this clone. The read ends 3 residues shy of where the CDR3 ends; the end is completed using the germline J gene. This sequence joins TRBV7-3 and TRBJ2-2, with 16 positions matching TRBD2. The CDR3 is made up of 17 amino acids. Losses at the gene ends were 4 bases for V and 6 bases for J; bases not matched to a gene: 5. From germline, CDR1 is SGHTA and CDR2 FQGTGA. Partial CDR3 DNA: TGTGCCAGCAGCTCGGGACTAGCGGGAGGGGAAGCCGGGGAG. This gives the protein CASSSGLAGGEAGE. In full, the CDR3 is CASSSGLAGGEAGELFF.

This clone was found a few times. The missing CDR3 end, 3 residues past where the read stops, is filled in from the germline J gene. The chain couples TRBV5-1 to TRBJ2-2; D remains ambiguous. The length of the CDR3 is 14 residues. Germline-derived CDR1 and CDR2 are SGHRS and YFSETQ. Partial CDR3 DNA: TGCGCCAGCAGCCCGAAAAGTCAGAGCGAAAAG. Translating gives CASSPKSQSEK. The whole CDR3 protein is CASSPKSQSEKLFF.

This clone was counted at least ten times. The missing CDR3 end, 3 residues past where the read stops, is filled in from the germline J gene. J is TRBJ2-3 and V is TRBV11-3, with D unclear. Germline loops: CDR1 SGHNT, CDR2 YENEEA. The CDR3 has 13 amino acids. Trimming cost V 3 bases and J 0 bases, with 4 bases left between them. This CDR3 reads CASSFSSTDTQYF. The DNA read from the CDR3 is TGTGCCAGCAGCTTCAGTAGCACAGATACG.

This clone has ten or more counts. The read ends 3 residues early relative to the CDR3; the germline J gene fills the gap. The chain uses TRBV12-3 or TRBV12-4 and TRBJ1-4, with TRBD1 matching 10 bases. The junction had 4 bases not matched to a gene; V was cut back by 6 bases and J by 6 bases. The CDR3 runs to 14 residues. CDR3 region: CASRWTGGDEKLFF. The CDR3 DNA, read in part, is TGTGCCAGCAGGTGGACAGGGGGAGATGAAAAA.